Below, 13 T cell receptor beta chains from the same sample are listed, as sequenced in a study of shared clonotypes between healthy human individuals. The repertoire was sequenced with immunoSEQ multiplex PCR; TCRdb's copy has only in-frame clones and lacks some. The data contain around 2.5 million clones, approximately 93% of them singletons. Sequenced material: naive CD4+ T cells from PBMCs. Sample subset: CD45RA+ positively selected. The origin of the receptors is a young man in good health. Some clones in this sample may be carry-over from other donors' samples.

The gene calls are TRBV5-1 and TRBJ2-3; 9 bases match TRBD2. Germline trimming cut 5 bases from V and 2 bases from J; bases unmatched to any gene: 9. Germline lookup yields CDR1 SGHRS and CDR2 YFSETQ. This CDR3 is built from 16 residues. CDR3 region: CASRLIAGDPTDTQYF. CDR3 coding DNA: TGCGCCAGCAGGCTGATAGCGGGAGATCCCACAGATACGCAGTATTTT.

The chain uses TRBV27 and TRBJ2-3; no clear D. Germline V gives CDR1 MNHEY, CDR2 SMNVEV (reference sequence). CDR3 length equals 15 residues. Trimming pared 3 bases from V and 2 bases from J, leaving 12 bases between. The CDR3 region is CASSFQDRSTDTQYF. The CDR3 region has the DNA TGTGCCAGCAGTTTCCAGGACCGCTCCACAGATACGCAGTATTTT.

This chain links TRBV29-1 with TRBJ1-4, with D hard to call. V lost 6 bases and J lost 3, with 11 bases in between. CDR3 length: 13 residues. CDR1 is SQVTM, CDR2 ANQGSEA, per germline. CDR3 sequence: CSVARESNEKLFF. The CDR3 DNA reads TGCAGCGTGGCACGGGAGTCTAATGAAAAACTGTTTTTT.

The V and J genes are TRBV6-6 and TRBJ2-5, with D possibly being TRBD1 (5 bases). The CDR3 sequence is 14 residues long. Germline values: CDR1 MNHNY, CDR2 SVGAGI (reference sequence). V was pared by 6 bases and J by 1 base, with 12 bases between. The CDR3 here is CASRLTGGQETQYF. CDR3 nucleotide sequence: TGTGCCAGCAGACTCACAGGTGGCCAAGAGACCCAGTACTTC.

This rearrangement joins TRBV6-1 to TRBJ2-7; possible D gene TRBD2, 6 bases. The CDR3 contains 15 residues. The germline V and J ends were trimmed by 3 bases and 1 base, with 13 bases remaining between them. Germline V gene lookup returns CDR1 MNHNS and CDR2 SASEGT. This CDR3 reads CASSDSRGRSYEQYF. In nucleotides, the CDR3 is TGTGCCAGCAGTGACTCCCGAGGGAGGTCCTACGAGCAGTACTTC.

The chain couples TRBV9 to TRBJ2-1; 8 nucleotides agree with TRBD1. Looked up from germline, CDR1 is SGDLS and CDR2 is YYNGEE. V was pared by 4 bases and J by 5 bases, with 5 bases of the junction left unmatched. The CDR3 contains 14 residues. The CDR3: CASSFRQGNNEQFF. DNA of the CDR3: TGTGCCAGCAGCTTTCGACAGGGGAACAATGAGCAGTTCTTC.

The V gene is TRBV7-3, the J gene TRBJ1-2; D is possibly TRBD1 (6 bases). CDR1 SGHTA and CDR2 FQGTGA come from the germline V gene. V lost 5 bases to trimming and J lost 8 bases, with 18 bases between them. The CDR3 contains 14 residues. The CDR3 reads CASSPAAQGRGYTF. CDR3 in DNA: TGTGCCAGCAGCCCGGCGGCACAGGGACGCGGCTACACCTTC.

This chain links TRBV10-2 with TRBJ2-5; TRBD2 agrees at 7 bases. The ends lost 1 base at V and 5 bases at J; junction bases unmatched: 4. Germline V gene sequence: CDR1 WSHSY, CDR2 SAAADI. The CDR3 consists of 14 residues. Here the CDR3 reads CASSEWGGSETQYF. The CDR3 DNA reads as TGCGCCAGCAGTGAGTGGGGCGGGAGTGAGACCCAGTACTTC.

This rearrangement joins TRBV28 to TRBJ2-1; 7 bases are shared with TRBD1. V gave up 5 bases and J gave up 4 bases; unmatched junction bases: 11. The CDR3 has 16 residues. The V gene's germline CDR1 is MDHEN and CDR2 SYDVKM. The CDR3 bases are TGTGCCAGCAGTGCCCCGACAGGGTTAGGGTACAATGAGCAGTTCTTC. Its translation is CASSAPTGLGYNEQFF. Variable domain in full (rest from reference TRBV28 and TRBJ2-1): DVKVTQSSRYLVKRTGEKVFLECVQDMDHENMFWYRQDPGLGLRLIYFSYDVKMKEKGDIPEGYSVSREKKERFSLILESASTNQTSMYLCASSAPTGLGYNEQFFGPGTRLTVL.

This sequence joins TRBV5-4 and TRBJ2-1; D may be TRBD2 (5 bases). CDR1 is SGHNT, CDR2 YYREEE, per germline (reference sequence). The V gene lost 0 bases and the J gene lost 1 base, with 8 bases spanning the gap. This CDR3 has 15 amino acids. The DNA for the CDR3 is TGTGCCAGCAGCTTGGAGGGAGTATCCTACAATGAGCAGTTCTTC. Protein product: CASSLEGVSYNEQFF.

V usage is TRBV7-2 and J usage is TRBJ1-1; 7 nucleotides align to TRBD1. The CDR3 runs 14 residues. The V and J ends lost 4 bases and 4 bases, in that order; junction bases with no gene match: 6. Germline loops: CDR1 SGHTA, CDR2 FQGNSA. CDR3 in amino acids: CASSSYRQGTEAFF. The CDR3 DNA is TGTGCCAGCAGCTCTTACCGACAGGGCACTGAAGCTTTCTTT.

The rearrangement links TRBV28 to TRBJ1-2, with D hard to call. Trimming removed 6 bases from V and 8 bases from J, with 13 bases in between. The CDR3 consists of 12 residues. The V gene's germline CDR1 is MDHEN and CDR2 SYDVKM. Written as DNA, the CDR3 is TGTGCCAGCAGCCTGACGTCACGGGGCTACACCTTC. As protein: CASSLTSRGYTF.

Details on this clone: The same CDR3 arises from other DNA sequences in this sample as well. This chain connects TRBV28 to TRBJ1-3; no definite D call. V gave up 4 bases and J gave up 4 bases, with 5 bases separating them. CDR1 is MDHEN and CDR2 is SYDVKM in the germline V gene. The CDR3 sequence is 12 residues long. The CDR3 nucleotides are TGTGCCAGCAGTTCCAACGGAAACACCATATATTTT. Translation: CASSSNGNTIYF.